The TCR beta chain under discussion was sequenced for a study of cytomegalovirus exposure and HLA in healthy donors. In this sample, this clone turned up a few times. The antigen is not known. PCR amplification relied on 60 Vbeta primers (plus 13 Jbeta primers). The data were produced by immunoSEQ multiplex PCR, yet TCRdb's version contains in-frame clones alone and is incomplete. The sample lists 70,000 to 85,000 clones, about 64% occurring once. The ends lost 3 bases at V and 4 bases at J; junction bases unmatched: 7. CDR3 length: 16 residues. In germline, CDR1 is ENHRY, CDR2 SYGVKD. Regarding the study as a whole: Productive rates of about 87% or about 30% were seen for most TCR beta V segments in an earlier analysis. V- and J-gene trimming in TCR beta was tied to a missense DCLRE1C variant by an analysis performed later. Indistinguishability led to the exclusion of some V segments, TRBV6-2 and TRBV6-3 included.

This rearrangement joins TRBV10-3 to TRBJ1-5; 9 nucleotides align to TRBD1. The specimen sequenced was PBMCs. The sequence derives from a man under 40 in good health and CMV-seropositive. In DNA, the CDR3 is TGTGCCATCAGTGATCCTACAGGGGGCGGTAATCAGCCCCAGCATTTT. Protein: CAISDPTGGGNQPQHF.